This T cell receptor (beta chain) was profiled in a study of vaccination and CD4 T cells after COVID-19. TCRdb reanalysed the PCR reads using MiXCR and keeps one entry per CDR3 protein. The sample lists around 20,000 distinct CDR3 sequences, just over 60% occurring once. Germline CDR1 is DFQATT and CDR2 is SNEGSKA (reference sequence). After removal of 3 bases from V and 6 bases from J, the junction contained 13 bases not matched to a gene. This CDR3 contains 16 residues. The sequence was collected from a human donor who had recovered from COVID-19. The sequencing used CD4+ T cells from blood, collected after SARS-CoV-2 vaccination. The chain recombines TRBV20-1 with TRBJ2-1; 8 nucleotides align to TRBD2. CDR3 in amino acids: CSASDSSGRGGNEQFF. As DNA, the CDR3 is TGCAGTGCTAGTGATTCCAGCGGGAGAGGTGGCAATGAGCAGTTCTTC.